One sample yielded the 13 T cell receptor beta chains listed below, sequenced in a study of cytomegalovirus exposure and HLA in healthy donors (dated by TCRdb to about 2017). Libraries were built with the immunoSEQ multiplex PCR assay. For the multiplex PCR, a mixture combining 60 forward primers for TCR Vbeta segments and 13 reverse primers for TCR Jbeta segments was used. In its TCRdb copy, this immuneACCESS table keeps in-frame sequences only and misses some clones. Where compared with another copy, unresolved V genes explain less than half of these, and the others have no known cause. For this sample there are roughly 150,000 clones; 82% appear just once. The leading ten clones occupy more than 1.3% of the sample. Sequences were obtained from PBMCs. Receptors originate from a girl aged 5 to 17 in good health and CMV-seropositive.

This chain joins TRBV29-1 and TRBJ1-1; 8 nucleotides match TRBD1. V gave up 7 bases and J gave up 1 base; unmatched junction bases: 5. Germline V gene data show CDR1 as SQVTM and CDR2 as ANQGSEA. There are 13 residues in the CDR3. The CDR3 here is CSAGQGRNTEAFF. The CDR3 DNA reads as TGCAGCGCCGGACAGGGAAGGAACACTGAAGCTTTCTTT.

This chain joins TRBV6-5 and TRBJ2-7; the match to TRBD1 covers 9 bases. The germline CDR1 and CDR2 sequences are MNHEY and SVGAGI. V dropped 8 bases and J dropped 3; count of bases not matched to a gene: 2. This CDR3 has 12 residues. CDR3 protein: CASWGQGYEQYF. The CDR3 DNA sequence: TGTGCCAGCTGGGGACAGGGCTACGAGCAGTACTTC.

The V gene is TRBV7-9, the J gene TRBJ1-1; 9 bases are shared with TRBD1. This CDR3 is 14 amino acids long. CDR1 is SEHNR, CDR2 FQNEAQ, per germline (reference sequence). V gave up 4 bases and J gave up 2 bases; unmatched junction bases: 2. The CDR3 sequence is CASSYRGRNTEAFF. DNA for the CDR3: TGTGCCAGCAGCTACAGGGGGCGAAACACTGAAGCTTTCTTT.

The CDR3, as DNA: TGCGCCAGCAGCTCAGGACAGGGGGCTGCTGAAGCTTTCTTT. Protein product: CASSSGQGAAEAFF. The chain couples TRBV5-1 to TRBJ1-1; 11 bases are shared with TRBD1. There are 14 residues in the CDR3. The trim removed 3 bases at V and 6 bases at J, leaving 4 bases unmatched. The germline CDR1 and CDR2 sequences are SGHRS and YFSETQ.

The chain employs TRBV6-6 and TRBJ2-1; TRBD1 might be the D (6 bases). There are 13 residues in the CDR3. Germline V lookup: CDR1 MNHNY, CDR2 SVGAGI (reference sequence). The V end lost 7 bases, the J end lost 6 bases, and 13 bases lay between the germline ends. The CDR3 sequence: CASILQGSNEQFF. The CDR3 DNA reads TGTGCCAGCATCCTACAGGGCTCCAATGAGCAGTTCTTC.

The genes are TRBV28 and TRBJ1-1; unclear D gene. CDR1 MDHEN and CDR2 SYDVKM come from the germline V gene. CDR3 length: 12 residues. The CDR3 sequence is CGYASSSGEAFF. The DNA of the CDR3 is TGTGGGTATGCCAGTTCTAGTGGCGAAGCTTTCTTT.

This clone has a handful of counts. This chain uses TRBV28 with TRBJ1-4, with D perhaps TRBD1 (5 bases). The CDR3 is 14 residues long. Trimming took 7 bases from V and 7 from J, leaving 16 bases between them. CDR1 and CDR2 from the germline V gene are MDHEN and SYDVKM. CDR3 residues: CASMRGGAREKLFF. CDR3 nucleotide sequence: TGTGCCAGCATGCGGGGAGGGGCCCGTGAAAAACTGTTTTTT.

Notes on this clone: Mismatch with germline at one junction end may stem from a read error. The J gene is TRBJ2-5, the V gene TRBV7-7, with a weak D call TRBD2 (6 bases). This CDR3 comprises 13 residues. The V gene's germline CDR1 is SSHAT and CDR2 FNYEAQ (reference sequence). The CDR3 loop reads CASSSWGVETQYF. As DNA, the CDR3 is TGTGCTAGCAGCTCCTGGGGGGTGGAGACCCAGTACTTC.

V and J are TRBV5-1 and TRBJ2-5; 10 nucleotides align to TRBD2. J gave up 3 bases and V 0 bases, and 5 bases lay outside the gene matches. This CDR3 spans 16 amino acids. Germline loops: CDR1 SGHRS, CDR2 YFSETQ. CDR3 sequence (DNA): TGCGCCAGCAGCTTGGCTAGCGGGGGAAATGAAGAGACCCAGTACTTC. Translated: CASSLASGGNEETQYF.

This clone turned up a few times. The chain recombines TRBV15 with TRBJ1-2; D call uncertain. CDR3 length: 14 amino acids. V was trimmed by 0 bases and J by 7 bases, leaving 12 bases between them. Germline V gene sequence: CDR1 LNHNV, CDR2 YYDKDF (reference sequence). The CDR3 here is CATSRERGVAGYTF. Here the CDR3 DNA reads TGTGCCACCAGCAGAGAACGCGGGGTTGCTGGCTACACCTTC.

The chain uses TRBV29-1 and TRBJ2-3; TRBD2 aligns across 7 bases. The CDR3 is made up of 11 amino acids. V dropped 7 bases and J dropped 5; count of bases not matched to a gene: 3. Germline CDR1 SQVTM, CDR2 ANQGSEA. In DNA form, the CDR3 reads TGCAGCGAAAGCGGGGTAGATACGCAGTATTTT. Protein sequence: CSESGVDTQYF.

The rearrangement joins TRBV14 to TRBJ2-2; D is unclear. V was cut by 4 bases and J by 0 bases, with 12 bases left in between. From germline, CDR1 is SGHDN and CDR2 FVKESK. The CDR3 length is 16 residues. CDR3 loop: CASSLIVPANTGELFF. CDR3 in DNA: TGTGCCAGCAGCCTAATCGTACCAGCGAACACCGGGGAGCTGTTTTTT.

V and J are TRBV6-5 and TRBJ2-7, with D possibly TRBD1 on 5 matching bases. This CDR3 spans 15 amino acids. Germline assignment: CDR1 MNHEY and CDR2 SVGAGI. Trimming took off 0 bases at V and 5 bases at J, with 14 bases between the two ends. The CDR3 DNA reads TGTGCCAGCAGTTACTCGGGCAGGGTGGGCAACGAGCAGTACTTC. The encoded protein is CASSYSGRVGNEQYF.